The 25 T cell receptor beta chains below come from one sample, sequenced in a study of T cells in Graves' hyperthyroidism and ophthalmopathy (dated by TCRdb to the late 2010s). The method behind the library was multiplex PCR. TCRdb records Illumina HiSeq 2000 as the sequencer. Amplification of TCR beta CDR3 regions was carried out from RNA transcripts. The first round of RT-PCR for the TCR CDR3 was performed with the HTBI primer set and the Qiagen OneStep RT-PCR kit. The public reads were quality trimmed at Q25 with fastp and then assembled into clones with MiXCR by TCRdb, keeping productive beta chains. Each record represents a unique CDR3 protein, reported with the most common genes and DNA among its rows. This sample holds 480,000 or so distinct CDR3 sequences; approximately 48% were observed only once. The ten most abundant clones make up 44% of the sample. What was sequenced was peripheral blood or thyroid tissue (not recorded which). These receptors were taken from an adult woman with Graves' disease, either hyperthyroidism or ophthalmopathy (not recorded which).

This clonotype has ten or more counts. The chain uses TRBV5-1 and TRBJ1-1; 7 bases align to TRBD1. Looked up from germline, CDR1 is SGHRS and CDR2 is YFSETQ. This CDR3 has 17 amino acids. J lost 0 bases, V lost 0 bases, and 8 bases had no gene match. CDR3 sequence (DNA): TGCGCCAGCAGCTTGGCCACGGGACAGAATTTGAACACTGAAGCTTTCTTT. Translating it yields CASSLATGQNLNTEAFF.

This clonotype occurred many times. The V gene is TRBV7-2, the J gene TRBJ1-6; D might be TRBD1 (5 bases). The CDR3 contains 14 residues. Trimming stripped 6 bases from V and 5 bases from J, with 11 bases between. Germline CDR1 and CDR2: SGHTA and FQGNSA. CDR3 protein: CASSLGTDNSPLHF. In DNA form, the CDR3 reads TGTGCCAGCAGTCTTGGGACGGATAATTCACCCCTCCACTTT.

The chain recombines TRBV29-1 with TRBJ2-7; 9 positions match TRBD2. V shed 7 bases, J shed 1 base, and the junction held 20 bases outside the gene matches. The CDR3 spans 18 residues. Germline CDR1 reads SQVTM; CDR2 reads ANQGSEA. CDR3 region: CSARRREGPPSGSYEQYF. The CDR3 DNA reads as TGCAGCGCCCGGCGGCGGGAGGGCCCCCCTTCGGGTTCCTACGAGCAGTACTTC.

This clonotype was counted once. One end of the junction varies from germline; a read error may be responsible. J is TRBJ2-7 and V is TRBV7-9, with TRBD2 matching 8 bases. The CDR3 sequence is 15 residues long. From germline, CDR1 is SEHNR and CDR2 FQNEAQ (reference sequence). The chain's CDR3 is CASSQATSGAYEQYF. CDR3 nucleotides: TGCGCCAGCAGCCAGGCTACTAGCGGAGCCTACGAGCAGTACTTC.

On this clonotype itself: A much more abundant neighbour one base away suggests this may be a read error. The V gene is TRBV4-1, the J gene TRBJ2-5; D may correspond to TRBD1 or TRBD2 (5 bases each). This CDR3 region has 13 residues. Germline CDR1 and CDR2: MGHRA and YSYEKL. In DNA form, the CDR3 reads TGCGCCAGCAGTGGACCCCTGGGGGAGACCCAGTCCTTC. This translates into CASSGPLGETQSF.

The chain joins TRBV10-3 to TRBJ1-1; no clear D. Germline values: CDR1 ENHRY, CDR2 SYGVKD. The CDR3 spans 14 residues. With 6 bases removed from V and 7 bases from J, the gap between germline ends came to 18 bases. CDR3 loop: CAISGSWQYFEAFF. The CDR3, as DNA: TGTGCCATCAGCGGGTCGTGGCAGTACTTTGAAGCTTTCTTT.

The chain combines TRBV29-1 with TRBJ2-2, with a tentative D call TRBD1 (6 bases). CDR3 size: 12 residues. Deletions cut 7 bases from V and 8 bases from J, with 14 bases between. Germline assignment: CDR1 SQVTM and CDR2 ANQGSEA. The CDR3 DNA follows: TGCAGCGCCAGGAGTGGACAGGGGGAGCTGTTTTTT. It yields the protein CSARSGQGELFF.

This clonotype occurred many times. CDR3 nucleotides: TGCGCCACCCAAGCCGGGACAGGGGGCCGAGAGACCCAGTACTTC. Translation gives CATQAGTGGRETQYF. The V and J genes are TRBV5-1 and TRBJ2-5; 12 nucleotides match TRBD1. CDR3 length: 15 residues. CDR1 and CDR2 (germline): SGHRS, YFSETQ. After removal of 9 bases from V and 4 bases from J, the junction contained 10 bases not matched to a gene.

This clonotype was observed a handful of times. The chain employs TRBV7-2 and TRBJ2-5; D unresolved. This CDR3 is 12 amino acids long. CDR1 is SGHTA and CDR2 is FQGNSA in the germline V gene. Trimming took 5 bases from V and 6 from J, leaving 10 bases between them. CDR3 nucleotide sequence: TGTGCCAGCAGCCCGGACCTCCAGACCCAGTACTTC. Amino acids: CASSPDLQTQYF.

The chain links TRBV12-3 or TRBV12-4 to TRBJ1-2, with a possible D match to TRBD1 (5 bases). V was cut by 3 bases and J by 7 bases, with 15 bases left in between. CDR3 length equals 14 residues. The DNA for the CDR3 is TGTGCCAGCAGTTTGGAGCGGGACGGTAGTGGCTACACCTTC. Its translation: CASSLERDGSGYTF.

The rearrangement uses TRBV20-1 and TRBJ1-2, with 7 bases that match TRBD1. V lost 0 bases, J lost 7 bases, and 8 bases stayed unmatched. Germline V lookup: CDR1 DFQATT, CDR2 SNEGSKA (reference sequence). This CDR3 comprises 14 residues. The CDR3 bases are TGCAGTGCTAGAGACCCCACAGGGGTTCTTGGCTACACCTTC. Its translation is CSARDPTGVLGYTF.

This clonotype appeared many times. The chain employs TRBV7-3 and TRBJ2-2; D unclear. V lost 5 bases to trimming and J lost 7 bases, with 11 bases between them. Germline CDR1 is SGHTA and CDR2 is FQGTGA. The CDR3 has 13 amino acids. CDR3 loop: CASSRNYVGELFF. The CDR3 bases are TGTGCCAGCAGCCGAAATTACGTCGGGGAGCTGTTTTTT.

This rearrangement joins TRBV15 to TRBJ2-7; tentatively, D is TRBD1 (6 bases). V was pared by 5 bases and J by 3 bases, with 17 bases between. CDR1 and CDR2 (germline): LNHNV, YYDKDF (reference sequence). The CDR3 has 15 amino acids. CDR3: CATSPIGQTFYEQYF. The DNA of the CDR3 is TGTGCCACCAGCCCGATCGGACAGACTTTCTACGAGCAGTACTTC. The full variable domain, with the rest looked up from reference TRBV15 and TRBJ2-7, is DAMVIQNPRYQVTQFGKPVTLSCSQTLNHNVMYWYQQKSSQAPKLLFHYYDKDFNNEADTPDNFQSRRPNTSFCFLDIRSPGLGDTAMYLCATSPIGQTFYEQYFGPGTRLTVT.

This clonotype has a count of ten or more. This chain connects TRBV4-2 to TRBJ1-1; the match to TRBD1 covers 7 bases. Germline V lookup: CDR1 LGHNA, CDR2 YNFKEQ. The CDR3 length is 11 residues. The V segment lost 7 bases and the J segment 11 bases; nucleotides outside the gene matches: 7. The CDR3 spells CASTQGGKAFF. The CDR3 nucleotides read TGTGCCAGCACCCAGGGGGGGAAGGCTTTCTTT.

The sample holds a few counts of this clonotype. The chain recombines TRBV25-1 with TRBJ2-7; TRBD1 matches at 8 bases. CDR3 length equals 14 residues. Germline CDR1 and CDR2: MGHDK and SYGVNS. V gave up 4 bases and J gave up 3 bases; unmatched junction bases: 5. Here the CDR3 DNA reads TGTGCCAGCAGTGTTAGGGACAGGAACTACGAGCAGTACTTC. The encoded protein is CASSVRDRNYEQYF.

The CDR3 sequence: CASRGREGDGAFF. The DNA of the CDR3 is TGTGCCAGCAGGGGACGAGAAGGGGATGGAGCTTTCTTT. The rearrangement joins TRBV2 to TRBJ1-1; a possible D gene is TRBD1 (5 bases). From germline, CDR1 is SNHLY and CDR2 FYNNEI. This CDR3 is built from 13 residues. Trimming took off 6 bases at V and 10 bases at J, with 18 bases between the two ends.

This clonotype was detected a few times. The CDR3 loop is CASLPGTDNEKLFF. In nucleotides, the CDR3 is TGTGCCAGCCTACCAGGGACAGATAATGAAAAACTGTTTTTT. The chain carries TRBV28 and TRBJ1-4, with 7 bases lining up with TRBD1. CDR3 length: 14 amino acids. The trim removed 8 bases at V and 4 bases at J, leaving 7 bases unmatched. The germline V gene encodes CDR1 MDHEN and CDR2 SYDVKM. Full variable domain (remainder filled in from reference TRBV28 and TRBJ1-4): DVKVTQSSRYLVKRTGEKVFLECVQDMDHENMFWYRQDPGLGLRLIYFSYDVKMKEKGDIPEGYSVSREKKERFSLILESASTNQTSMYLCASLPGTDNEKLFFGSGTQLSVL.

The chain couples TRBV27 to TRBJ2-7; 7 bases align to TRBD1. This CDR3 is built from 19 residues. CDR1 and CDR2 (germline): MNHEY, SMNVEV (reference sequence). V shed 2 bases, J shed 1 base, and the junction held 17 bases outside the gene matches. The CDR3 sequence: CASSLRPVPGQIRSYEQYF. The CDR3 DNA follows: TGTGCCAGCAGTTTACGTCCGGTCCCGGGACAGATCAGGTCCTACGAGCAGTACTTC.

This clonotype was observed at least ten times. An end of the junction does not agree with germline; a read error may underlie this. The chain recombines TRBV7-7 with TRBJ2-5; D is uncertain. Germline V CDR1 and CDR2: SSHAT, FNYEAQ (reference sequence). This CDR3 has 14 residues. CDR3 amino acids: CASSATGSGETQYF. For the CDR3, the DNA is TGTGCTAGCAGCGCTACCGGGTCGGGAGAGACCCAGTACTTC.

The sample holds a few counts of this clonotype. The rearrangement joins TRBV20-1 to TRBJ1-2, with 8 bases matching TRBD1. V shed 5 bases, J shed 6 bases, and the junction held 8 bases outside the gene matches. The CDR3 runs 13 residues. Per germline, CDR1 DFQATT and CDR2 SNEGSKA (reference sequence). The CDR3 spells CSAQRQGRDGYTF. The CDR3 coding sequence is TGCAGTGCTCAGCGACAGGGGCGGGATGGCTACACCTTC.

J is TRBJ1-3 and V is TRBV29-1, with D unresolved. V lost 4 bases to trimming and J lost 3 bases, with 7 bases between them. Germline V CDR1 and CDR2: SQVTM, ANQGSEA. The CDR3 extends over 12 amino acids. This CDR3 is CSVALDGNTIYF. In nucleotides, the CDR3 is TGCAGCGTTGCCCTTGATGGAAACACCATATATTTT.

A few counts support this clonotype. This chain joins TRBV19 and TRBJ1-5; 9 positions match TRBD1. Germline CDR1 is LNHDA and CDR2 is SQIVND (reference sequence). V shed 6 bases and J 5 bases; nucleotides not matched to a gene: 8. CDR3 size: 15 residues. CDR3 residues: CASRTGTGFHQPQHF. As DNA, the CDR3 is TGTGCCAGTAGGACCGGGACAGGGTTTCATCAGCCCCAGCATTTT.

This clonotype is a singleton in its sample. The J gene is TRBJ1-5, the V gene TRBV6-6; D gene uncertain. CDR1 MNHNY and CDR2 SVGAGI come from the germline V gene (reference sequence). The CDR3 covers 13 residues. The germline V and J ends were trimmed by 6 bases and 7 bases, with 13 bases remaining between them. The CDR3: CASSRTAGQPQHF. The CDR3 DNA follows: TGTGCCAGCAGCCGGACCGCGGGGCAGCCCCAGCATTTT.

The chain couples TRBV7-2 to TRBJ1-3, with D possibly being TRBD1 (5 bases). V was shortened by 6 bases and J by 4 bases, with 22 bases between the two germline ends. The CDR3 length is 17 residues. Germline CDR1 is SGHTA and CDR2 is FQGNSA. CDR3 protein: CASSLRGRGASGNTIYF. CDR3 DNA: TGTGCCAGCAGTTTAAGGGGCCGGGGAGCTTCCGGAAACACCATATATTTT.

The chain recombines TRBV10-3 with TRBJ2-5, with D perhaps matching TRBD1 (7 bases). The ends were cut back, 5 bases at V and 9 bases at J, with 22 bases in the middle. Germline V gene data show CDR1 as ENHRY and CDR2 as SYGVKD. The CDR3 runs to 15 residues. The CDR3 DNA follows: TGTGCCATCAGTTCGTCAGGGGGAGGCAATCAGCCCCAGTACTTC. Its translation: CAISSSGGGNQPQYF.